This T cell receptor (beta chain) is drawn from a study of T-cell memory formation after mild COVID-19 (dated by TCRdb to about 2021). Broadly, across the study: TCR sequence clusters from the two donors were found to be largely donor specific. In a couple of donors, T-cell clones that expanded and contracted after mild COVID-19 were followed by sequencing TCRalpha and TCRbeta repertoires longitudinally. Two young, previously healthy adult volunteers, one female and one male, were included in the cohort.

Study-level results and caveats: Some responding clones were detected in pre-infection memory, which suggested that pre-existing cross-reactive memory T cells had joined the SARS-CoV-2 response. The study covered only a couple of mild cases, and larger cohorts including severe cases with pre-infection samples were considered necessary. Balanced CD4/CD8 phenotypes were observed for clones contracting from day 15 to 85, whereas a bias towards CD4+ was observed for a second wave of clones expanding from day 15 to 37. Whether the second-wave clones peaking on day 37 were SARS-CoV-2 specific was not confirmed. Contracting CD4+ clones were found mainly in CM and EM memory subsets, while CD8+ clones were enriched in EMRA.

Ficoll-Paque density gradient centrifugation was used to isolate PBMCs. Sequencing instrument: Illumina NovaSeq 6000. TCRalpha and TCRbeta cDNA libraries were constructed by 5'RACE with constant-segment primers, with sample barcodes and unique molecular identifiers being introduced. Trizol reagent was used to extract RNA from every sample. Libraries were amplified in two PCR steps, with a second sample barcode and Illumina TruSeq adapters added in the second step. Sequencing of libraries was performed on an Illumina NovaSeq with 2 x 150 bp paired-end reads. The study's own analysis went as follows. Demultiplexing of reads and collapsing into UMI-guided consensus sequences were performed with migec v1.2.7. Using mixcr v2.1.11, the UMI consensuses were aligned to TRA and TRB V and J templates and assembled into clonotypes. Clonotypes were classified as expanded or contracted when called significant by both edgeR and NoisET, with noise models trained on biological replicates. For edgeR calls, the thresholds were a false discovery rate-adjusted p below 0.01 and a log2 fold-change of 1. As an exploratory analysis of dynamics, max-normalized trajectories of the 1000 most abundant clonotypes were examined with PCA combined with hierarchical clustering. The CD4 or CD8 phenotype of responding clones was assigned using the separately sequenced CD4+ and CD8+ repertoires. Using fastp at Q25 and MiXCR, TCRdb reprocessed the public reads and kept productive beta chains. Each entry merges the rows of one CDR3 protein and shows their most common DNA and genes. It is TCRdb's table, rather than the study itself, that gives the V and J calls and clone size. This sample is represented by around 340,000 distinct CDR3 sequences; about an eighth of them were singletons. Around a fifth of the sample is held by the ten biggest clonotypes.

On this clonotype: Which antigen it targets is not known. Qualities for individual bases were not recorded, and no much larger clone is one base off.

This clonotype was sampled from a man between 18 and 35 years old who had mild COVID-19 (a few samples of this study predate the infection). The sample titles of this study are shuffled in the database, so cell type and time point are left out; the donor was told from shared clones. The sample comprised PBMCs or a T cell subset sorted from them (not recorded which).

This receptor carries the CDR3 CASSPTPPGQGTDTQYF. The DNA sequence is given as TGCGCCAGCAGCCCCACCCCTCCGGGACAGGGCACAGATACGCAGTATTTT. The rearrangement combines TRBV4-3 with TRBJ2-3, and TRBD1 matches 8 of the central bases. The CDR3 covers 17 residues, taking in both the cysteine and the phenylalanine. The kept DNA is CDR3 alone, 51 bases in frame from the first base. Based on the germline V gene, the CDR1 and CDR2 sequences are LGHNA and YSLEER. Trimmed from V: 4 bases; trimmed from J: 1 base; junction bases lacking a gene match: 10.